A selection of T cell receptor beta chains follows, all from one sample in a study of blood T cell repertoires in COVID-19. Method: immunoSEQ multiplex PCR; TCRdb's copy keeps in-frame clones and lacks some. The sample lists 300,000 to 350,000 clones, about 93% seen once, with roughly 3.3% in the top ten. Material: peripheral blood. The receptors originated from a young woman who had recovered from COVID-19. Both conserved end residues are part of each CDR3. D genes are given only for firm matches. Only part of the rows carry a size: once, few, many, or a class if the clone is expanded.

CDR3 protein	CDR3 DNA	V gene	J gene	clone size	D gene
CASSVLAGGETQYF	TGTGCCAGCTCCGTACTAGCGGGAGGAGAGACCCAGTACTTC	TRBV18	TRBJ2-5	once	TRBD2
CASSLAQDRGEQFF	TGTGCCAGCAGCTTAGCCCAGGACAGGGGTGAGCAGTTCTTC	TRBV7-2	TRBJ2-1	.	TRBD1
CASSYRVRETQYF	TGTGCCAGCAGTTACAGGGTCCGGGAGACCCAGTACTTC	TRBV27	TRBJ2-5	.	.
CASSYIGGSNTEAFF	TGTGCCAGTTCCTATATTGGCGGTTCGAACACTGAAGCTTTCTTT	TRBV18	TRBJ1-1	.	.
CASSAPQGGEAFF	TGTGCCAGCAGCGCCCCACAGGGCGGTGAAGCTTTCTTT	TRBV9	TRBJ1-1	.	.
CASSILRDLNSPLHF	TGTGCCAGTAGTATACTACGGGACTTAAATTCACCCCTCCACTTT	TRBV19	TRBJ1-6	once	.
CASSEAPSVTLHF	TGTGCCAGCAGTGAAGCGCCCTCGGTCACCCTCCACTTT	TRBV2	TRBJ1-6	.	.
CAWSVSSGFIEQFF	TGTGCCTGGAGCGTGAGCAGCGGGTTTATTGAGCAGTTCTTC	TRBV30	TRBJ2-1	.	.
CASSLFRDREEKLFF	TGTGCCAGCAGCTTATTTAGGGACAGGGAAGAAAAACTGTTTTTT	TRBV7-2	TRBJ1-4	.	TRBD1
CASSNGGLDEQFF	TGTGCCAGTAGTAACGGGGGATTGGATGAGCAGTTCTTC	TRBV19	TRBJ2-1	.	.
CASSFYEGRETQYF	TGCGCCAGCTCCTTTTATGAGGGTCGGGAGACCCAGTACTTC	TRBV5-1	TRBJ2-5	.	.
CASSWGLAGGIETQYF	TGTGCCAGCAGTTGGGGACTAGCGGGAGGGATAGAGACCCAGTACTTC	TRBV28	TRBJ2-5	.	TRBD2
CASSLAARGDGYTF	TGCGCCAGCAGCTTGGCCGCGCGGGGAGATGGCTACACCTTC	TRBV5-1	TRBJ1-2	few	.
CASSVASNTGELFF	TGTGCCAGCAGCGTAGCATCGAACACCGGGGAGCTGTTTTTT	TRBV9	TRBJ2-2	.	.
CASSRTSGNYQETQYF	TGTGCCAGCAGCCGGACTAGCGGTAACTATCAAGAGACCCAGTACTTC	TRBV7-9	TRBJ2-5	.	TRBD2
CATSDFRPGTFSTDTQYF	TGTGCCACCAGTGATTTTAGGCCAGGAACCTTTAGCACAGATACGCAGTATTTT	TRBV24-1	TRBJ2-3	once	.
CASRPRLRSTDTQYF	TGTGCCAGCCGACCACGTTTGAGGAGCACAGATACGCAGTATTTT	TRBV11-3	TRBJ2-3	.	.
CATPGVAADTQYF	TGTGCCACCCCGGGGGTAGCGGCAGATACGCAGTATTTT	TRBV6-5	TRBJ2-3	.	.
CASSEQTGGNQPQHF	TGTGCCAGCAGCGAACAGACGGGGGGCAATCAGCCCCAGCATTTT	TRBV7-6	TRBJ1-5	.	.
CAWSPRAGAETEAFF	TGTGCCTGGAGTCCCAGGGCAGGGGCAGAGACTGAAGCTTTCTTT	TRBV30	TRBJ1-1	.	.
CATSRLAGGDTQYF	TGTGCCACCAGCAGACTAGCGGGAGGTGATACGCAGTATTTT	TRBV15	TRBJ2-3	.	TRBD2
CASSLFVPSSYNEQFF	TGCGCCAGCAGCTTATTCGTGCCCAGCTCCTACAATGAGCAGTTCTTC	TRBV5-1	TRBJ2-1	.	.
CASSVLPGQGSYNSPLHF	TGTGCCAGCAGTGTGCTACCGGGACAGGGGTCCTACAATTCACCCCTCCACTTT	TRBV6-1	TRBJ1-6	.	TRBD1
CASSFHGGGQETQYF	TGTGCCAGCAGCTTCCACGGCGGTGGTCAAGAGACCCAGTACTTC	TRBV11-2	TRBJ2-5	.	.
CASSFTAGVGDTQYF	TGTGCCAGCAGCTTTACCGCGGGAGTGGGAGATACGCAGTATTTT	TRBV7-2	TRBJ2-3	once	TRBD2
CASSQRTANYGYTF	TGCGCCAGCAGCCAAAGGACAGCTAACTATGGCTACACCTTC	TRBV4-1	TRBJ1-2	once	.
CASSVAPQGPYGYTF	TGTGCCAGCAGCGTAGCCCCACAGGGACCCTATGGCTACACCTTC	TRBV9	TRBJ1-2	.	.
CASSVKQGYNYGYTF	TGTGCCAGCAGTGTTAAACAGGGATACAACTATGGCTACACCTTC	TRBV25-1	TRBJ1-2	.	.
CASSENRGLLNQPQHF	TGTGCCAGCAGTGAAAACAGGGGGCTCCTCAATCAGCCCCAGCATTTT	TRBV2	TRBJ1-5	.	TRBD1
CASSVSGGVNEQFF	TGTGCCAGCAGCGTTAGCGGGGGGGTCAATGAGCAGTTCTTC	TRBV9	TRBJ2-1	.	TRBD2
CASSQGYARTEAFF	TGTGCCAGTAGTCAGGGATACGCTCGGACTGAAGCTTTCTTT	TRBV19	TRBJ1-1	.	.
CASSTRLGADTQYF	TGCGCCAGCAGCACAAGACTAGGGGCGGATACGCAGTATTTT	TRBV5-1	TRBJ2-3	.	.
CASSPGTGFLANYGYTF	TGTGCCAGCAGCCCCGGGACAGGATTTTTAGCTAACTATGGCTACACCTTC	TRBV7-8	TRBJ1-2	.	TRBD1
CASSLGEGGNQPQHF	TGTGCCAGCAGTTTAGGCGAGGGGGGCAATCAGCCCCAGCATTTT	TRBV27	TRBJ1-5	.	.
CASRWDRANSPLHF	TGTGCCAGCCGCTGGGACAGGGCCAATTCACCCCTCCACTTT	TRBV6-5	TRBJ1-6	.	TRBD1
CSAPHRNEQFF	TGCAGTGCTCCCCACCGGAATGAGCAGTTCTTC	TRBV20-1	TRBJ2-1	.	.
CASSLVENYYGYTF	TGCGCCAGCAGCTTGGTGGAGAACTACTATGGCTACACCTTC	TRBV5-1	TRBJ1-2	.	.
CASSSGDSFGNTIYF	TGTGCCAGCAGCTCAGGGGATAGCTTTGGAAACACCATATATTTT	TRBV11-2	TRBJ1-3	.	.
CSVELAGQGRGGGELFF	TGCAGCGTTGAATTGGCCGGACAGGGGAGAGGAGGCGGGGAGCTGTTTTTT	TRBV29-1	TRBJ2-2	.	TRBD1
CASSYPGQAQAFF	TGTGCCAGCAGTTACCCGGGACAGGCACAAGCTTTCTTT	TRBV6-6	TRBJ1-1	.	TRBD1
CASSKQDSGYNSPLHF	TGTGCCAGCAGCAAGCAAGATTCGGGTTATAATTCACCCCTCCACTTT	TRBV21-1	TRBJ1-6	.	.
CASRGSSGTIYF	TGTGCCAGCAGGGGGAGTTCCGGAACCATATATTTT	TRBV12-3/TRBV12-4	TRBJ1-3	.	.
CSARGPEAFF	TGCAGTGCTAGGGGGCCTGAAGCTTTCTTT	TRBV20-1	TRBJ1-1	.	.
CASSFTVPATEAFF	TGTGCCAGCAGTTTTACGGTCCCCGCTACTGAAGCTTTCTTT	TRBV27	TRBJ1-1	.	.
CASSGGQGNQETQYF	TGTGCCAGCAGTGGGGGACAGGGAAACCAAGAGACCCAGTACTTC	TRBV6-8	TRBJ2-5	once	TRBD1